One and the same sample provided the 5 T cell receptor beta chains below, sequenced in a study of blood T cell repertoires in COVID-19. Sequencing used immunoSEQ multiplex PCR; TCRdb keeps in-frame clones, though not all of them. This sample has around 100,000 clones, with roughly 85% found just once. The sequencing input was PBMCs or T cells enriched from blood (not recorded which). These receptor sequences come from a woman in her fifties or sixties who had recovered from COVID-19.

V usage is TRBV19 and J usage is TRBJ2-3, with D perhaps matching TRBD2 (6 bases). CDR1 and CDR2 from the germline V gene are LNHDA and SQIVND (reference sequence). This CDR3 has 14 amino acids. Trimming took 1 base from V and 6 from J, leaving 11 bases between them. The CDR3 DNA follows: TGTGCCAGTAGTATAGCCGGGGGAGTGGATACGCAGTATTTT. Translation: CASSIAGGVDTQYF.

J is TRBJ1-2 and V is TRBV25-1, with TRBD1 matching 7 bases. The V segment lost 6 bases and the J segment 1 base; nucleotides outside the gene matches: 5. Germline V gene sequence: CDR1 MGHDK, CDR2 SYGVNS. The CDR3 extends over 14 amino acids. The CDR3: CASRKTGSNYGYTF. In DNA, the CDR3 is TGTGCCAGCAGGAAGACAGGGAGTAACTATGGCTACACCTTC.

The chain is built from TRBV27 and TRBJ1-3, with D uncertain. The germline V gene has CDR1 MNHEY and CDR2 SMNVEV (reference sequence). V was pared by 6 bases and J by 0 bases, with 9 bases between. The CDR3 extends over 14 amino acids. The CDR3 spells CASRSYGSGNTIYF. The CDR3 nucleotides read TGTGCCAGCAGATCGTACGGCTCTGGAAACACCATATATTTT.

The rearrangement uses TRBV6-5 and TRBJ1-2, with 7 positions matching TRBD1. V trimming: 6 bases; J trimming: 1 base; junction bases outside the gene matches: 5. The CDR3 contains 14 residues. The V gene's germline CDR1 is MNHEY and CDR2 SVGAGI. CDR3 region: CASRTGQINYGYTF. The CDR3 region has the DNA TGTGCCAGCAGGACGGGACAGATTAACTATGGCTACACCTTC.

The gene calls are TRBV6-5 and TRBJ2-7; 8 nucleotides line up with TRBD2. J gave up 3 bases and V 6 bases, and 1 base lay outside the gene matches. The CDR3 covers 12 residues. In germline, CDR1 is MNHEY, CDR2 SVGAGI. CDR3 residues: CASRRGDYEQYF. The CDR3 bases are TGTGCCAGCAGGCGGGGGGACTACGAGCAGTACTTC.